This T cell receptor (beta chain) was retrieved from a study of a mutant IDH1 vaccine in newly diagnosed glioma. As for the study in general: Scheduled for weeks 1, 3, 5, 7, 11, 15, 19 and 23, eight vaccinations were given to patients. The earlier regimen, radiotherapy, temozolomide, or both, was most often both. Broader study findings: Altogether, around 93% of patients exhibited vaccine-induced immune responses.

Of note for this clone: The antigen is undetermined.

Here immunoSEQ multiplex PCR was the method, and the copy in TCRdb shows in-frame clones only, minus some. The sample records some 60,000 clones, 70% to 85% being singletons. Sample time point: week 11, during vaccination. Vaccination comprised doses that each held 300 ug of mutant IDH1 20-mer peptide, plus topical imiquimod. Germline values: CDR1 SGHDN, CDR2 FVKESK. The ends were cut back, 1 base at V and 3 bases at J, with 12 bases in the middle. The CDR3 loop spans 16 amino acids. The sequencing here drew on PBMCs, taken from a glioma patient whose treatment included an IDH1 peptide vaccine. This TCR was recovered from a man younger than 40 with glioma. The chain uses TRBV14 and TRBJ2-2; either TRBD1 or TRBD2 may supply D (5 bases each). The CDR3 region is CASSQAGGHYTGELFF. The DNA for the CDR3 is TGTGCCAGCAGCCAAGCAGGAGGACACTACACCGGGGAGCTGTTTTTT.